This T cell receptor beta chain was identified in a study of cytomegalovirus exposure and HLA in healthy donors. With regard to this clone: What it binds is unknown.

60 Vbeta and 13 Jbeta primers were used in PCR. Profiling relied on immunoSEQ multiplex PCR, and the TCRdb table lists in-frame clones only, not all of them. The sample comprises more than 100,000 clones, 72% of which are singletons, and less than 5% rests with the top ten. General study results and limits: Links to common viral pathogens appeared, in a later analysis, for several of the most significant clusters.

The sample taken for sequencing was PBMCs. The clonotype was recovered from a man in his fifties or sixties in good health and CMV-seropositive.

This chain's CDR3 is CASRRTDREGYTF. Written as DNA, the CDR3 is TGTGCCAGCAGGAGAACAGATCGAGAAGGCTACACCTTC. The J gene is TRBJ1-2, the V gene TRBV25-1; D is ambiguous. The CDR3 has 13 amino acids. V lost 6 bases and J lost 8, with 16 bases in between. The germline CDR1 and CDR2 sequences are MGHDK and SYGVNS.